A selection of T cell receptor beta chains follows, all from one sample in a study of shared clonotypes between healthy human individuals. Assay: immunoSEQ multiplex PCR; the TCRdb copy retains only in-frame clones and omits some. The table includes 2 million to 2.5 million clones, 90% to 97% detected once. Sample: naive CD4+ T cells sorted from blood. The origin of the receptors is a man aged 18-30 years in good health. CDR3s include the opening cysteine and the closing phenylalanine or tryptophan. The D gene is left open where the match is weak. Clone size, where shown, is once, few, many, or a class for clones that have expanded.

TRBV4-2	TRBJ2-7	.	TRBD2	CASSPRTSVAYEQYF	TGTGCCAGCAGCCCTAGGACTAGCGTGGCCTACGAGCAGTACTTC
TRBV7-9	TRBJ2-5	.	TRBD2	CASSFGLAQETQYF	TGTGCCAGCAGCTTCGGACTAGCGCAAGAGACCCAGTACTTC
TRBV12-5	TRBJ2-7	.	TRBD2	CASGLKLAGLPGEQYF	TGTGCTAGTGGTTTGAAGCTAGCGGGATTACCGGGCGAGCAGTACTTC
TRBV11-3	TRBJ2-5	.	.	CASSFGSTGTQYF	TGTGCCAGCAGCTTCGGATCGACGGGGACCCAGTACTTC
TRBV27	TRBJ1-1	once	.	CASSLSERTTAFF	TGTGCCAGCAGTTTATCCGAAAGGACAACCGCTTTCTTT
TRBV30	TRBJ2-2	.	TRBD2	CAWSFRREAGELFF	TGTGCCTGGAGTTTTCGGCGGGAGGCCGGGGAGCTGTTTTTT
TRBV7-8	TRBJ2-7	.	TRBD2	CASSQGLAGVSYEQYF	TGTGCCAGCAGTCAAGGACTAGCGGGAGTGAGCTACGAGCAGTACTTC
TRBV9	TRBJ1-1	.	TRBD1	CASSGLRDRGVSNTEAFF	TGTGCCAGCAGCGGACTCCGGGACAGGGGTGTATCGAACACTGAAGCTTTCTTT
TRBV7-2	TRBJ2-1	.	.	CASSLMHEQFF	TGTGCCAGCAGCCTAATGCATGAGCAGTTCTTC
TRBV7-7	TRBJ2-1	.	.	CASSLAMLTGRNNEQFF	TGTGCTAGCAGCTTAGCGATGTTAACAGGGAGGAACAATGAGCAGTTCTTC
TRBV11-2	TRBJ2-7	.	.	CASSSRQNSYEQYF	TGTGCCAGCAGTTCCCGGCAGAACTCCTACGAGCAGTACTTC
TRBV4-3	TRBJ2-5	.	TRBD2	CASSQDWLAGGETQYF	TGCGCCAGCAGCCAAGATTGGCTAGCGGGAGGAGAGACCCAGTACTTC
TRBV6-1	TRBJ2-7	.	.	CASTDGYEQYF	TGTGCCAGCACCGACGGATACGAGCAGTACTTC
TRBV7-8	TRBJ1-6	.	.	CASSLEVFGGSSYNSPLHF	TGTGCCAGCAGCTTAGAAGTATTCGGGGGCAGCTCCTATAATTCACCCCTCCACTTT
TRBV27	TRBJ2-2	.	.	CASRMTSGTLRAGELFF	TGTGCCAGCAGGATGACTTCCGGGACTCTGCGGGCCGGGGAGCTGTTTTTT
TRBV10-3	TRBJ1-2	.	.	CAISESPPSTGGYTF	TGTGCCATCAGTGAGTCCCCCCCTAGTACGGGGGGCTACACCTTC
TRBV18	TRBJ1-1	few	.	CASSSDQNTEAFF	TGTGCCAGCTCATCGGACCAGAACACTGAAGCTTTCTTT
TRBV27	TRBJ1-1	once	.	CASSFGEGEAFF	.
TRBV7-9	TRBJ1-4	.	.	CASSWEGLGEKLFF	TGTGCCAGCAGCTGGGAGGGGCTGGGTGAAAAACTGTTTTTT
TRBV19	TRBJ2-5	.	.	CASSLKSLSPDRETQYF	TGTGCCAGTAGTTTGAAATCTCTGTCCCCCGACAGAGAGACCCAGTACTTC
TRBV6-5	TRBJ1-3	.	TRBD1	CASSSGQDVPGNTIYF	TGTGCCAGCAGTTCGGGACAGGACGTCCCAGGAAACACCATATATTTT
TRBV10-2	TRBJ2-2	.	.	CASSENGRTGELFF	TGCGCCAGCAGTGAGAACGGGAGAACCGGGGAGCTGTTTTTT
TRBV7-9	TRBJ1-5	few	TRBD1	CASSSGQGAQPQHF	TGTGCCAGCAGCTCTGGACAGGGAGCTCAGCCCCAGCATTTT
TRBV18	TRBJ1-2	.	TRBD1	CASSGGQNYGYTF	TGTGCCAGCTCGGGGGGACAGAACTATGGCTACACCTTC
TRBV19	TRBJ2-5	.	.	CASSMADWQETQYF	TGTGCCAGTAGTATGGCTGACTGGCAAGAGACCCAGTACTTC
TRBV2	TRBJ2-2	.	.	CASSVVDTLDTGELFF	TGTGCCAGCAGTGTTGTGGACACCCTGGACACCGGGGAGCTGTTTTTT
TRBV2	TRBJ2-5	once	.	CASSGPGYSTQETQYF	TGTGCCAGCAGTGGGCCCGGCTACTCGACTCAAGAGACCCAGTACTTC
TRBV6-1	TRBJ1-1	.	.	CASRPRDKNTEAFF	TGTGCCAGCAGGCCGAGGGACAAAAACACTGAAGCTTTCTTT
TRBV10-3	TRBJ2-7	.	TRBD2	CAIRPGTSFYEQYF	TGTGCCATCAGACCCGGGACTAGCTTCTACGAGCAGTACTTC
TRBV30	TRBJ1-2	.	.	CAWSSLIQGVTGYTF	TGTGCCTGGAGCTCCCTGATACAGGGAGTAACTGGCTACACCTTC
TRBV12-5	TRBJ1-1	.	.	CASPQGNTEAFF	TGTGCTAGCCCACAGGGGAACACTGAAGCTTTCTTT